Each of the 28 T cell receptor beta chains below was sequenced from the same sample in a study of shared clonotypes between healthy human individuals. Assay used: immunoSEQ multiplex PCR; TCRdb lists only in-frame clones, some missing. The table lists some 500,000 clones, roughly 95% of them singletons. Source material: naive CD4+ T cells sorted from blood. Noted subset: CD45RA+ positively selected. The source of these receptors is a woman aged 25 to 39 in good health.

This clone was observed once. The chain couples TRBV28 to TRBJ2-7; TRBD2 matches at 16 bases. Losses at the gene ends were 5 bases for V and 7 bases for J; bases not matched to a gene: 8. This CDR3 is built from 16 residues. The germline V gene has CDR1 MDHEN and CDR2 SYDVKM. The chain's CDR3 is CASSTGTSGRAKEQYF. CDR3 sequence (DNA): TGTGCCAGCAGTACCGGGACTAGCGGGAGGGCCAAAGAGCAGTACTTC.

This chain links TRBV10-3 with TRBJ2-7, with D possibly being TRBD2 (6 bases). This CDR3 contains 14 residues. From germline, CDR1 is ENHRY and CDR2 SYGVKD. V shed 10 bases and J shed 2 bases, with 18 bases lying between them. The CDR3, as DNA: TGTGCCACGACCCCGGGCAGGACTACCTACGAGCAGTACTTC. Its translation: CATTPGRTTYEQYF.

This clone was counted once. The chain joins TRBV28 to TRBJ1-5, with D possibly matching TRBD1 (5 bases). The CDR3 sequence is 15 residues long. The germline gives CDR1 MDHEN, CDR2 SYDVKM. V lost 4 bases to trimming and J lost 4 bases, with 14 bases between them. CDR3 protein: CASSSGGAWNQPQHF. CDR3 sequence (DNA): TGTGCCAGCAGTTCTGGAGGGGCTTGGAATCAGCCCCAGCATTTT.

The chain's CDR3 is CASSQGPSTDTQYF. CDR3 in DNA: TGCGCCAGCAGCCAAGGGCCAAGCACAGATACGCAGTATTTT. This chain joins TRBV4-1 and TRBJ2-3; the D is unclear. Germline CDR1 and CDR2: MGHRA and YSYEKL. V lost 1 base to trimming and J lost 0 bases, with 5 bases between them. The CDR3 extends over 14 amino acids.

To note about this clone: The sample holds other DNA sequences that translate to the same CDR3. The CDR3 DNA reads as TGCGCCAGCAGCCCCGGGGAGACCCAGTACTTC. Translated, it gives CASSPGETQYF. V and J are TRBV5-1 and TRBJ2-5; D ambiguous. The V end was cut by 4 bases, the J end by 5 bases, with 6 bases between. The CDR3 runs 11 residues. Germline lookup yields CDR1 SGHRS and CDR2 YFSETQ.

This chain uses TRBV14 with TRBJ2-1; D not certain. The CDR3 spans 13 residues. Trimming shortened V by 0 bases and J by 10 bases, and 10 bases separated the two germline ends. CDR1 is SGHDN, CDR2 FVKESK, per germline. The CDR3 is CASSQDWVVEQFF. DNA for the CDR3: TGTGCCAGCAGCCAAGATTGGGTCGTCGAGCAGTTCTTC.

The chain has TRBV5-4 and TRBJ1-2, with 8 bases that match TRBD1. This CDR3 is 16 amino acids long. J was trimmed by 8 bases and V by 0 bases; bases with no gene match: 12. Germline V gene lookup returns CDR1 SGHNT and CDR2 YYREEE (reference sequence). The CDR3 DNA is TGTGCCAGCAGCTTGGAGTCCGGGACAGGTGCTTTGGGCTACACCTTC. This sequence encodes CASSLESGTGALGYTF.

V is TRBV19 and J is TRBJ2-6, with TRBD1 matching over 7 bases. The V gene's germline CDR1 is LNHDA and CDR2 SQIVND (reference sequence). V lost 3 bases, J lost 2 bases, and 4 bases stayed unmatched. CDR3 length: 16 amino acids. The CDR3 here is CASSIGTAAGANVLTF. The CDR3 DNA reads as TGTGCCAGTAGTATTGGGACAGCAGCTGGGGCCAACGTCCTGACTTTC.

The chain employs TRBV6-1 and TRBJ2-7; the D gene is possibly TRBD1 (5 bases). CDR3 length: 11 amino acids. From germline, CDR1 is MNHNS and CDR2 SASEGT. Trimming took 6 bases from V and 3 from J, leaving 6 bases between them. The CDR3 bases are TGTGCCAGCAGAGGGGTCTACGAGCAGTACTTC. Translation: CASRGVYEQYF.

The chain employs TRBV6-5 and TRBJ2-4, with 7 bases that match TRBD2. Germline V gene sequence: CDR1 MNHEY, CDR2 SVGAGI. The CDR3 runs 15 residues. Losses at the gene ends were 0 bases for V and 6 bases for J; bases not matched to a gene: 5. CDR3 sequence: CASSYSGGRLNIQYF. The CDR3, as DNA: TGTGCCAGCAGTTACTCGGGGGGGAGGTTAAACATTCAGTACTTC.

The chain is built from TRBV20-1 and TRBJ1-6, with D unresolved. Germline-derived CDR1 and CDR2 are DFQATT and SNEGSKA (reference sequence). The CDR3 sequence is 10 residues long. Trimming left V 4 bases short and J 10 bases short, with 5 bases between. In DNA form, the CDR3 reads TGCAGTGCTATTGGGTCACCCCTCCACTTT. Residues: CSAIGSPLHF.

The J gene is TRBJ2-2, the V gene TRBV5-1; 9 positions match TRBD1. The junction had 12 bases not matched to a gene; V was cut back by 3 bases and J by 6 bases. The length of the CDR3 is 17 residues. CDR1 SGHRS and CDR2 YFSETQ come from the germline V gene. The CDR3: CASSSGRGTGLPGELFF. The CDR3 DNA reads as TGCGCCAGCAGCTCGGGAAGGGGGACAGGGCTTCCCGGGGAGCTGTTTTTT.

The chain recombines TRBV28 with TRBJ2-7, with D perhaps assigned TRBD1 or TRBD2 (5 bases each). This CDR3 has 15 residues. Germline V gene lookup returns CDR1 MDHEN and CDR2 SYDVKM. The V gene lost 3 bases and the J gene lost 4 bases, with 16 bases spanning the gap. CDR3 in amino acids: CASSFTEGSHYEQYF. The CDR3 DNA sequence: TGTGCCAGCAGTTTCACCGAGGGGTCGCATTACGAGCAGTACTTC.

This clone was observed once. The chain joins TRBV2 to TRBJ2-7; 14 bases map to TRBD2. CDR3 size: 17 residues. The V gene end was trimmed by 7 bases and the J gene end by 2 bases; junction bases not matched to a gene: 10. From germline, CDR1 is SNHLY and CDR2 FYNNEI. CDR3 nucleotides: TGTGCCAGCACCAGAGGGACTAGCGGGAGTTGGGCCTACGAGCAGTACTTC. Translated: CASTRGTSGSWAYEQYF. The entire variable domain, with the rest obtained from reference TRBV2 and TRBJ2-7, is as follows: EPEVTQTPSHQVTQMGQEVILRCVPISNHLYFYWYRQILGQKVEFLVSFYNNEISEKSEIFDDQFSVERPDGSNFTLKIRSTKLEDSAMYFCASTRGTSGSWAYEQYFGPGTRLTVT.

This clone appeared a single time. Other DNA sequences in the sample encode the same CDR3. V usage is TRBV5-6 and J usage is TRBJ2-5; D unclear. V shed 0 bases and J shed 4 bases, with 1 base lying between them. This CDR3 has 11 amino acids. Germline assignment: CDR1 SGHDT and CDR2 YYEEEE. Here the CDR3 DNA reads TGTGCCAGCAGCTTGGCAGAGACCCAGTACTTC. This sequence encodes CASSLAETQYF.

With regard to this clone: Other DNA sequences in this specimen translate into the identical CDR3. The gene calls are TRBV5-4 and TRBJ1-1; 8 bases map to TRBD1. The CDR3 extends over 14 amino acids. Losses at the gene ends were 0 bases for V and 4 bases for J; bases not matched to a gene: 2. Germline V gene sequence: CDR1 SGHNT, CDR2 YYREEE (reference sequence). The DNA of the CDR3 is TGTGCCAGCAGCTTGGGACAGGGGCGCACTGAAGCTTTCTTT. Translation: CASSLGQGRTEAFF.

This clone was observed a single time. V usage is TRBV5-6 and J usage is TRBJ1-1; unclear D gene. Germline CDR1 is SGHDT and CDR2 is YYEEEE. V was clipped by 5 bases and J by 1 base, with 12 bases between them. The CDR3 is 14 amino acids. As DNA, the CDR3 is TGTGCCAGCAGTTCCCGGACGGAGAACACTGAAGCTTTCTTT. It translates to CASSSRTENTEAFF.

The V gene is TRBV28, the J gene TRBJ1-2; unclear D gene. This CDR3 has 16 residues. Trimming cost V 6 bases and J 7 bases, with 24 bases left between them. Germline CDR1 reads MDHEN; CDR2 reads SYDVKM. The CDR3 nucleotides are TGTGCCAGCAGCGGAACTCCGGGCTCAATAGTTGTTGGCTACACCTTC. Its protein product is CASSGTPGSIVVGYTF.

V gene TRBV18 combines with J gene TRBJ2-1, with a tentative D call TRBD2 (6 bases). Trimming removed 5 bases from V and 1 base from J, with 9 bases in between. Germline-derived CDR1 and CDR2 are KGHSH and LQKENI. There are 14 residues in the CDR3. CDR3 in amino acids: CASSGGVSYNEQFF. CDR3 bases: TGTGCCAGCTCAGGCGGGGTATCCTACAATGAGCAGTTCTTC.

The rearrangement joins TRBV5-1 to TRBJ2-5; D not certain. Trimming took 4 bases from V and 2 from J, leaving 9 bases between them. Germline V gene data show CDR1 as SGHRS and CDR2 as YFSETQ. This CDR3 contains 13 residues. CDR3: CASSAAVQETQYF. In DNA form, the CDR3 reads TGCGCCAGCAGCGCGGCTGTGCAAGAGACCCAGTACTTC.

The gene calls are TRBV7-2 and TRBJ2-7; 9 nucleotides match TRBD1. Germline-derived CDR1 and CDR2 are SGHTA and FQGNSA. The ends lost 4 bases at V and 7 bases at J; junction bases unmatched: 8. The length of the CDR3 is 14 residues. The CDR3 DNA reads as TGTGCCAGCAGCTCTCCGGGACAGGGTGGAGAGCAGTACTTC. This gives the protein CASSSPGQGGEQYF.

The J gene is TRBJ2-7, the V gene TRBV21-1. TRBV21-1 is reported as a pseudogene. The CDR3 covers 15 residues. DNA for the CDR3: TGTGCCAGCAGCAAAGCGCTTAAAAACCACTACGAGCAGTACTTC. It codes for CASSKALKNHYEQYF.

V gene TRBV29-1 combines with J gene TRBJ1-2; the D is unclear. Deletions cut 5 bases from V and 2 bases from J, with 6 bases between. This CDR3 is 11 amino acids long. Germline V CDR1 and CDR2: SQVTM, ANQGSEA. CDR3 DNA: TGCAGCGTTCCCGCCAACTATGGCTACACCTTC. It is translated as CSVPANYGYTF.

The chain uses TRBV29-1 and TRBJ2-3; maybe TRBD2 (6 bases). This CDR3 has 14 amino acids. Germline V gene sequence: CDR1 SQVTM, CDR2 ANQGSEA. V gave up 7 bases and J gave up 0 bases, with 14 bases separating them. In DNA form, the CDR3 reads TGCAGCGCTGATACCGGGACTAGCACAGATACGCAGTATTTT. Amino acid sequence: CSADTGTSTDTQYF.

The rearrangement links TRBV5-6 to TRBJ2-3; possibly TRBD1 for D (5 bases). The CDR3 extends over 15 amino acids. V was trimmed by 3 bases and J by 1 base, leaving 12 bases between them. CDR1 is SGHDT and CDR2 is YYEEEE in the germline V gene. This CDR3 reads CASSWQGFRTDTQYF. In DNA form, the CDR3 reads TGTGCCAGCAGCTGGCAGGGTTTTCGCACAGATACGCAGTATTTT.

The gene calls are TRBV18 and TRBJ1-5; weak D call: TRBD1 (5 bases). CDR3 length: 12 residues. The germline V gene encodes CDR1 KGHSH and CDR2 LQKENI. Trimming took off 6 bases at V and 9 bases at J, with 12 bases between the two ends. CDR3 sequence reads: CASSLSGGPQHF. CDR3 nucleotides: TGTGCCAGCTCCCTCTCGGGGGGGCCCCAGCATTTT.

The chain couples TRBV11-2 to TRBJ2-5; 9 bases align to TRBD2. This CDR3 is built from 16 residues. Per the germline V gene, CDR1 is SGHAT and CDR2 is FQNNGV. The ends lost 1 base at V and 5 bases at J; junction bases unmatched: 8. The CDR3 loop reads CASSLGLAGARETQYF. The DNA for the CDR3 is TGTGCCAGCAGCTTAGGCTTAGCGGGAGCGCGGGAGACCCAGTACTTC.

V usage is TRBV7-3 and J usage is TRBJ2-1; 10 positions match TRBD2. The germline CDR1 and CDR2 sequences are SGHTA and FQGTGA. The trim removed 8 bases at V and 2 bases at J, leaving 6 bases unmatched. CDR3 length: 15 amino acids. The CDR3 here is CASGITSGTYNEQFF. CDR3 in DNA: TGTGCCAGCGGCATCACTAGCGGGACCTACAATGAGCAGTTCTTC.